The next 27 T cell receptor beta chains were all read from a single sample in a study of blood T cell repertoires in COVID-19. Clones were sequenced by immunoSEQ multiplex PCR, and TCRdb holds only the in-frame ones, with some missing. The table has more than 200,000 clones, 75% to 90% seen once. Source material: peripheral blood. The receptors stem from a man aged 30 to 45 with active or convalescent COVID-19.

The chain uses TRBV12-5 and TRBJ1-3; the D gene is possibly TRBD1 (5 bases). Germline loops: CDR1 LGHNT, CDR2 FRNRAP. The CDR3 has 16 residues. With 0 bases removed from V and 0 bases from J, the gap between germline ends came to 9 bases. The DNA for the CDR3 is TGTGCTAGTGGTTTGGTACTAAGGGGCTCTGGAAACACCATATATTTT. It codes for CASGLVLRGSGNTIYF.

The chain joins TRBV5-8 to TRBJ1-1, with 7 nucleotides matching TRBD1. Losses at the gene ends were 0 bases for V and 11 bases for J; bases not matched to a gene: 13. The CDR3 has 15 amino acids. Germline V CDR1 and CDR2: SGHTS, YDEGEE. The CDR3, as DNA: TGTGCCAGCAGCTTGGCCAAGGGGGCTCGGGATCCGGCTTTCTTT. Its protein product is CASSLAKGARDPAFF.

The chain couples TRBV6-1 to TRBJ2-5; 7 bases agree with TRBD1. V gave up 3 bases and J gave up 2 bases; unmatched junction bases: 6. The CDR3 covers 15 residues. CDR1 and CDR2 from the germline V gene are MNHNS and SASEGT. The chain's CDR3 is CASSERTGKQETQYF. Here the CDR3 DNA reads TGTGCCAGCAGTGAGAGGACAGGAAAACAAGAGACCCAGTACTTC.

In the case of this clone: A clone one base away is much larger, so this may be a read error. The chain uses TRBV2 and TRBJ2-1; D may be TRBD2 (6 bases). Deletions cut 0 bases from V and 4 bases from J, with 7 bases between. The CDR3 has 14 residues. CDR1 is SNHLY and CDR2 is FYNNEI in the germline V gene. CDR3 residues: CASSEAGGYNEQFF. The CDR3 region has the DNA TGTGCCAGCAGTGAAGCGGGGGGTTACAATGAGCAGTTCTTC.

The CDR3 DNA follows: TGTGCCAGCAGCCATGTGGGGGGAGAAACACGGGGGCAGTATTTT. It specifies CASSHVGGETRGQYF. This chain connects TRBV3-1 (or the pseudogene TRBV3-2) to TRBJ2-3, with D tentatively TRBD2 (6 bases). The CDR3 extends over 15 amino acids. Germline lookup yields CDR1 LGHDT and CDR2 YNNKEL (reference sequence). Trimming took off 3 bases at V and 11 bases at J, with 21 bases between the two ends.

The V gene is TRBV6-1, the J gene TRBJ1-6, with 10 bases matching TRBD1. This CDR3 contains 18 residues. CDR1 is MNHNS, CDR2 SASEGT, per germline. V was clipped by 3 bases and J by 0 bases; unmatched bases: 5. The CDR3 region is CASSDPGQGNSYNSPLHF. CDR3 DNA: TGTGCCAGCAGTGATCCGGGACAGGGGAACTCCTATAATTCACCCCTCCACTTT.

This clone appeared once. The chain couples TRBV18 to TRBJ2-3; possible D gene TRBD1, 5 bases. This CDR3 contains 15 residues. The V gene's germline CDR1 is KGHSH and CDR2 LQKENI. The V end lost 2 bases, the J end lost 5 bases, and 14 bases lay between the germline ends. The CDR3 DNA reads as TGTGCCAGCTCACCATCTATAGGGGTGGAAGATACGCAGTATTTT. It translates to CASSPSIGVEDTQYF.

The chain couples TRBV13 to TRBJ1-1; 7 nucleotides agree with TRBD1. CDR1 and CDR2 from the germline V gene are PRHDT and FYEKMQ (reference sequence). Trimming took 1 base from V and 0 from J; bases not matched to a gene: 8. CDR3 length equals 17 residues. CDR3 sequence reads: CASSLVGDRAMNTEAFF. CDR3 nucleotides: TGTGCCAGCAGCTTAGTGGGAGACAGGGCGATGAACACTGAAGCTTTCTTT.

The chain has TRBV30 and TRBJ1-5, with D possibly being TRBD1 (6 bases). Germline CDR1 and CDR2: GTSNPN and SVGIG (reference sequence). V was shortened by 5 bases and J by 6 bases, with 20 bases between the two germline ends. This CDR3 is 15 amino acids long. The CDR3 sequence is CAWAKGVGGGQPQHF. The CDR3 DNA reads TGTGCCTGGGCAAAGGGGGTAGGCGGTGGTCAGCCCCAGCATTTT.

The chain links TRBV7-9 to TRBJ2-3; D not certain. Trimming took off 5 bases at V and 0 bases at J, with 12 bases between the two ends. In germline, CDR1 is SEHNR, CDR2 FQNEAQ (reference sequence). CDR3 length: 15 amino acids. CDR3 sequence: CASSPTLLSTDTQYF. The CDR3 region has the DNA TGTGCCAGCAGCCCGACACTCCTCAGCACAGATACGCAGTATTTT.

V is TRBV5-1 and J is TRBJ2-5; TRBD1 matches at 7 bases. Germline CDR1 SGHRS, CDR2 YFSETQ. The CDR3 loop spans 16 amino acids. J was trimmed by 1 base and V by 2 bases; bases with no gene match: 8. The CDR3 loop reads CASSFAAGGPQETQYF. The CDR3 nucleotides are TGCGCCAGCAGCTTCGCTGCAGGGGGTCCCCAAGAGACCCAGTACTTC.

The chain uses TRBV19 and TRBJ1-3; D remains unclear. CDR1 is LNHDA and CDR2 is SQIVND in the germline V gene (reference sequence). The CDR3 covers 14 residues. V dropped 6 bases and J dropped 7 bases, with 16 bases sitting between them. The CDR3 sequence is CASSLTGTRNTIYF. The CDR3 DNA sequence: TGTGCCAGTAGCTTGACGGGAACCAGGAACACCATATATTTT.

The chain couples TRBV29-1 to TRBJ2-3; no definite D call. The CDR3 has 13 residues. The V end was cut by 4 bases, the J end by 2 bases, with 10 bases between. Looked up from germline, CDR1 is SQVTM and CDR2 is ANQGSEA. The DNA for the CDR3 is TGCAGCGTTGCTCCCCTAGTCACAGATACGCAGTATTTT. Translating it yields CSVAPLVTDTQYF.

This clone was seen a single time. The V call is TRBV5-4, the J call TRBJ1-1, with D perhaps TRBD1 (6 bases). CDR1 SGHNT and CDR2 YYREEE come from the germline V gene (reference sequence). Trimming shortened V by 1 base and J by 8 bases, and 9 bases separated the two germline ends. CDR3 length: 12 residues. CDR3 residues: CASSLLGGEAFF. Written as DNA, the CDR3 is TGTGCCAGCAGCTTGCTAGGGGGAGAAGCTTTCTTT.

The chain links TRBV5-6 to TRBJ2-7; tentatively, D is TRBD1 (6 bases). The CDR3 totals 14 residues. Germline values: CDR1 SGHDT, CDR2 YYEEEE. The germline V and J ends were trimmed by 3 bases and 2 bases, with 12 bases remaining between them. In nucleotides, the CDR3 is TGTGCCAGCAGCTCGGGACATAGCCCCTACGAGCAGTACTTC. Amino acids: CASSSGHSPYEQYF.

CDR3 coding DNA: TGTGCCATCAGTGCGCGACAGGGGGCCACAGATACGCAGTATTTT. It is translated as CAISARQGATDTQYF. This chain uses TRBV10-3 with TRBJ2-3; 10 nucleotides line up with TRBD1. The V and J ends lost 4 bases and 2 bases, in that order; junction bases with no gene match: 3. Germline CDR1 reads ENHRY; CDR2 reads SYGVKD. The CDR3 has 15 residues.

This chain joins TRBV2 and TRBJ1-4, with D possibly being TRBD1 (6 bases). CDR1 is SNHLY, CDR2 FYNNEI, per germline. V was shortened by 4 bases and J by 14 bases, with 20 bases between the two germline ends. This CDR3 has 14 amino acids. The CDR3 region is CASSVSQFTTGLFF. The CDR3 nucleotides read TGTGCCAGCAGTGTGTCACAGTTCACAACAGGGCTGTTTTTT.

The chain uses TRBV6-5 and TRBJ1-4; tentative D call: TRBD1 (5 bases). The CDR3 consists of 14 residues. V dropped 2 bases and J dropped 5 bases, with 9 bases sitting between them. CDR1 is MNHEY and CDR2 is SVGAGI in the germline V gene. CDR3: CASSYEKGNEKLFF. The DNA for the CDR3 is TGTGCCAGCAGTTACGAAAAGGGGAATGAAAAACTGTTTTTT.

The chain combines TRBV18 with TRBJ1-1; TRBD1 matches at 10 bases. The CDR3 totals 16 residues. Germline V CDR1 and CDR2: KGHSH, LQKENI. V lost 1 base to trimming and J lost 4 bases; unmatched junction nucleotides: 6. Here the CDR3 reads CASSPRGTGDGTEAFF. Written as DNA, the CDR3 is TGTGCCAGCTCACCACGGGGGACAGGGGATGGCACTGAAGCTTTCTTT.

The rearrangement joins TRBV19 to TRBJ2-5; 8 bases align to TRBD2. The J segment lost 2 bases and the V segment lost 9 bases, leaving 20 bases of the junction unmatched. This CDR3 is built from 18 residues. Germline V gene data show CDR1 as LNHDA and CDR2 as SQIVND (reference sequence). CDR3 DNA sequence: TGTGCCAGCAACCGCCCAGGCGGAGCGGGGGAGACACAAGAGACCCAGTACTTC. Translating gives CASNRPGGAGETQETQYF. Full variable domain (remainder filled in from reference TRBV19 and TRBJ2-5): DGGITQSPKYLFRKEGQNVTLSCEQNLNHDAMYWYRQDPGQGLRLIYYSQIVNDFQKGDIAEGYSVSREKKESFPLTVTSAQKNPTAFYLCASNRPGGAGETQETQYFGPGTRLLVL.

This clone was counted between two and nine times. The rearrangement links TRBV7-2 to TRBJ1-6, with unresolved D. The CDR3 has 15 residues. Per the germline V gene, CDR1 is SGHTA and CDR2 is FQGNSA. Between the trimmed V and J ends, which lost 6 bases and 8 bases, there was a span of 17 bases. The CDR3, as DNA: TGTGCCAGCAGGATTACGCCCTTCGGGGATTCACCCCTCCACTTT. This translates into CASRITPFGDSPLHF.

The V gene is TRBV7-8, the J gene TRBJ2-7; D unresolved. CDR3 length: 11 amino acids. CDR1 is SGHVS, CDR2 FQNEAQ, per germline. Trimming shortened V by 4 bases and J by 3 bases, and 4 bases separated the two germline ends. CDR3 region: CASSSYYEQYF. The CDR3 nucleotides are TGTGCCAGCAGCTCCTACTACGAGCAGTACTTC. The full variable domain, in which reference TRBV7-8 and TRBJ2-7 provide the parts outside the CDR3, is GAGVSQSPRYKVAKRGQDVALRCDPISGHVSLFWYQQALGQGPEFLTYFQNEAQLDKSGLPSDRFFAERPEGSVSTLKIQRTQQEDSAVYLCASSSYYEQYFGPGTRLTVT.

The chain combines TRBV5-1 with TRBJ2-1; 7 bases agree with TRBD1. V was pared by 8 bases and J by 5 bases, with 4 bases of the junction left unmatched. The CDR3 length is 12 residues. CDR1 is SGHRS, CDR2 YFSETQ, per germline. The CDR3 loop reads CASGTVNNEQFF. The CDR3 coding sequence is TGCGCCAGTGGGACAGTTAACAATGAGCAGTTCTTC.

This clone was recorded a few times. This chain uses TRBV10-3 with TRBJ1-1; TRBD1 might be the D (6 bases). This CDR3 region has 12 residues. Germline assignment: CDR1 ENHRY and CDR2 SYGVKD. V lost 6 bases and J lost 4, with 9 bases in between. The CDR3 here is CAISGQSTEAFF. CDR3 coding DNA: TGTGCCATCAGCGGACAGTCCACTGAAGCTTTCTTT.

The V gene is TRBV4-1, the J gene TRBJ2-5; 11 nucleotides line up with TRBD2. V was clipped by 4 bases and J by 1 base; unmatched bases: 17. The CDR3 contains 20 residues. Germline lookup yields CDR1 MGHRA and CDR2 YSYEKL. The CDR3 DNA sequence: TGCGCCAGCAGCCGGTCAGGCAGCGGGCTAGCGGGGGGATTCCAAGAGACCCAGTACTTC. It yields the protein CASSRSGSGLAGGFQETQYF.

V and J are TRBV5-6 and TRBJ2-1; 8 bases are shared with TRBD1. Looked up from germline, CDR1 is SGHDT and CDR2 is YYEEEE. The CDR3 runs 14 residues. The junction had 0 bases not matched to a gene; V was cut back by 0 bases and J by 4 bases. Here the CDR3 DNA reads TGTGCCAGCAGCTTGGGACAGGGGTACAATGAGCAGTTCTTC. This sequence encodes CASSLGQGYNEQFF.

CDR3 sequence reads: CASSPYRGRDTEAFF. CDR3 in DNA: TGTGCCAGCAGTCCTTACAGGGGGCGCGACACTGAAGCTTTCTTT. V usage is TRBV3-1 (or the pseudogene TRBV3-2) and J usage is TRBJ1-1, with TRBD1 matching 9 bases. With 6 bases clipped from V and 3 bases from J, the junction kept 8 bases outside the gene matches. CDR1 is LGHDT and CDR2 is YNNKEL in the germline V gene (reference sequence). The CDR3 is 15 residues long.